This entry is about one T cell receptor beta chain. The CDR3 loop spans 14 amino acids. The germline CDR1 and CDR2 sequences are SGHTS and YDEGEE. With 4 bases clipped from V and 9 bases from J, the junction kept 8 bases outside the gene matches. These data belong to a study of blood T cell repertoires in COVID-19. In the study overall: Acute-phase and convalescent COVID-19 samples originated in the United States, Italy and Spain. T cells, B-cell-depleted T cells, or PBMCs provided the cDNA or gDNA that served as material.

Original processing methods: Amplifying reference gene primers gave estimates of nucleated cell counts. Produced via immunoSEQ multiplex PCR; TCRdb's table is partial and in-frame only. That table gives V, J and clone size, and the DNA gave D and trimming. This sample has about 300,000 clones, with about 93% found just once. The sequencing sample was made of PBMCs or T cells enriched from blood (not recorded which). This TCR came from a woman between 25 and 40 years old who had recovered from COVID-19. The V gene is TRBV5-8, the J gene TRBJ2-7; 12 bases are shared with TRBD2. The chain's CDR3 is CASSETGTSGWQYF. DNA for the CDR3: TGTGCCAGCAGCGAAACCGGGACTAGCGGGTGGCAGTACTTC. The full variable domain, rest sourced from reference TRBV5-8 and TRBJ2-7, is EAGVTQSPTHLIKTRGQQATLRCSPISGHTSVYWYQQALGLGLQFLLWYDEGEERNRGNFPPRFSGRQFPNYSSELNVNALELEDSALYLCASSETGTSGWQYFGPGTRLTVT.